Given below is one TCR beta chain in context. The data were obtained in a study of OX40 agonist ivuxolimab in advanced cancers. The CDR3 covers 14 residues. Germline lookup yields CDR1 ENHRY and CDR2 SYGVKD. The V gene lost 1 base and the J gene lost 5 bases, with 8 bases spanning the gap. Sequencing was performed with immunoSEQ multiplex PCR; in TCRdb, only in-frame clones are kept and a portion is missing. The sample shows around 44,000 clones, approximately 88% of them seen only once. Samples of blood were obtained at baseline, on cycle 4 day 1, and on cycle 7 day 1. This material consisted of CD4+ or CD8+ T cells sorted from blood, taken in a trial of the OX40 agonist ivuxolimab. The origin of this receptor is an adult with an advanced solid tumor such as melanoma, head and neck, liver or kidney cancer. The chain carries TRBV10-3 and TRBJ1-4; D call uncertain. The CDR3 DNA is TGTGCCATCAGTGAGTTTCGGGGAAATGAAAAACTGTTTTTT. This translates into CAISEFRGNEKLFF.